This paragraph reports one T cell receptor beta chain. A single base separates this from a much larger clone, so it may be a read error. This entry comes from a study of CD8+CD57+ T cells in acquired aplastic anemia. For the study at large: The sorted CD4+ and CD8+ cells yielded an average roughly 3 ug of DNA.

The CDR3 loop spans 11 amino acids. Between the trimmed V and J ends, which lost 1 base and 5 bases, there was a span of 3 bases. Per the germline V gene, CDR1 is SEHNR and CDR2 is FQNEAQ (reference sequence). TCR beta VDJ and CDR3 were profiled, and genomic DNA was the template. MiXCR, applied by TCRdb to the reads, yields one record per CDR3 protein. This table holds around 230,000 distinct CDR3 sequences, roughly 57% found once. This sequence was found in a human donor in good health. The sequencing sample was made of sorted CD4+, CD8+, or CD8+CD57+ T cells (not recorded which) from PBMCs. The chain combines TRBV7-9 with TRBJ2-7; no reliable D call. Written as DNA, the CDR3 is TGTGCCAGCAGCTTAGTCCACGAGCAGTACTTC. This encodes CASSLVHEQYF.